These 8 T cell receptor beta chains were all obtained from the same sample, sequenced in a study of beta chain features in type 1 diabetes. Every bit of the isolated RNA underwent reverse transcription, so sequencing read expressed TCRB transcripts. Using immunoSEQ multiplex PCR, the repertoire was profiled, and TCRdb retains in-frame clones only, with some absent. Among about 260,000 clones listed, about 70% were seen once. Sample: naive CD4+ T cells from blood. All receptors derive from a young man in good health.

This sequence joins TRBV5-1 and TRBJ2-3; 12 bases fit TRBD2. The germline V gene has CDR1 SGHRS and CDR2 YFSETQ. The CDR3 is 17 residues long. The J segment lost 3 bases and the V segment lost 3 bases, leaving 8 bases of the junction unmatched. The CDR3 coding sequence is TGCGCCAGCAGCTACCGACTAGCGGGAGTATGGACAGATACGCAGTATTTT. It codes for CASSYRLAGVWTDTQYF.

The J gene is TRBJ2-2, the V gene TRBV9; 10 bases align to TRBD2. V shed 4 bases, J shed 4 bases, and the junction held 19 bases outside the gene matches. The CDR3 consists of 20 residues. CDR1 and CDR2 from the germline V gene are SGDLS and YYNGEE. The DNA of the CDR3 is TGTGCCAGCAGCCCCTACACCGGGACTAGCGCTCCTCGGGGCACCGGGGAGCTGTTTTTT. Protein: CASSPYTGTSAPRGTGELFF. Filled out from reference TRBV9 and TRBJ2-2, the complete variable domain reads DSGVTQTPKHLITATGQRVTLRCSPRSGDLSVYWYQQSLDQGLQFLIQYYNGEERAKGNILERFSAQQFPDLHSELNLSSLELGDSALYFCASSPYTGTSAPRGTGELFFGEGSRLTVL.

The table lists this clone with a few counts. This chain joins TRBV28 and TRBJ2-2; TRBD2 matches at 11 bases. Trimming at V came to 3 bases and at J to 9 bases, leaving 3 bases not matched to a gene. CDR1 MDHEN and CDR2 SYDVKM come from the germline V gene. There are 14 residues in the CDR3. The CDR3 nucleotides are TGTGCCAGCAGTTTGGGACTAGCGGAGAGGGAGCTGTTTTTT. This sequence encodes CASSLGLAERELFF.

CDR3 DNA sequence: TGCAGCGCACACCCACCGGGACTAGTAACAGATACGCAGTATTTT. Translating gives CSAHPPGLVTDTQYF. The chain employs TRBV29-1 and TRBJ2-3; TRBD2 agrees at 8 bases. This CDR3 is built from 15 residues. Germline values: CDR1 SQVTM, CDR2 ANQGSEA. The trim removed 7 bases at V and 3 bases at J, leaving 12 bases unmatched.

The chain combines TRBV28 with TRBJ2-7, with D maybe TRBD2 (5 bases). The germline CDR1 and CDR2 sequences are MDHEN and SYDVKM. The CDR3 spans 11 residues. Trimming took 8 bases from V and 0 from J, leaving 5 bases between them. CDR3 nucleotides: TGTGCCAGCGGGAGCTCCTACGAGCAGTACTTC. Translating gives CASGSSYEQYF.

The chain carries TRBV6-5 and TRBJ2-7; a possible D gene is TRBD1 (5 bases). CDR3 length: 15 residues. Germline V lookup: CDR1 MNHEY, CDR2 SVGAGI. The V and J ends lost 0 bases and 4 bases respectively, with 13 bases between them. The CDR3 region is CASSYSFDRVYEQYF. CDR3 DNA: TGTGCCAGCAGTTACTCGTTCGACAGAGTGTACGAGCAGTACTTC.

This sequence joins TRBV25-1 and TRBJ2-2; D is unresolved. V shed 0 bases and J shed 6 bases, with 14 bases lying between them. The CDR3 runs 16 residues. Per the germline V gene, CDR1 is MGHDK and CDR2 is SYGVNS. The CDR3 loop is CASSEYNTLLAGELFF. The CDR3 nucleotides read TGTGCCAGCAGTGAATATAACACCCTGTTGGCCGGGGAGCTGTTTTTT. The entire variable domain, with the rest obtained from reference TRBV25-1 and TRBJ2-2, is as follows: EADIYQTPRYLVIGTGKKITLECSQTMGHDKMYWYQQDPGMELHLIHYSYGVNSTEKGDLSSESTVSRIRTEHFPLTLESARPSHTSQYLCASSEYNTLLAGELFFGEGSRLTVL.

The chain joins TRBV29-1 to TRBJ2-7, with TRBD2 identical over 9 bases. Germline CDR1 SQVTM, CDR2 ANQGSEA. The CDR3 runs to 16 residues. J gave up 4 bases and V 0 bases, and 10 bases lay outside the gene matches. CDR3: CSVEDWVGSGRYEQYF. The CDR3 DNA sequence: TGCAGCGTTGAAGATTGGGTGGGCAGCGGGAGGTACGAGCAGTACTTC.